These 26 T cell receptor beta chains share one sample of origin, sequenced in a study of T cell responses to AZD1222 COVID-19 vaccine. Libraries were prepared by immunoSEQ multiplex PCR; TCRdb keeps only in-frame clonotypes and omits some of them. Of 100,000 to 150,000 clones in the sample, around 90% were seen once. The sample in question was peripheral blood, obtained on day 0 of MenACWY control vaccination. All receptors come from an adult in good health.

The chain has TRBV28 and TRBJ2-1; D ambiguous. V shed 7 bases and J shed 5 bases, with 12 bases lying between them. CDR1 and CDR2 from the germline V gene are MDHEN and SYDVKM. The CDR3 consists of 13 residues. CDR3 amino acids: CASTTDWNNEQFF. The CDR3 DNA reads TGTGCCAGCACCACTGACTGGAACAATGAGCAGTTCTTC.

The CDR3 DNA reads TGTGCCAGCAGCCAGTACCAAGAGACCCAGTACTTC. Translated, it gives CASSQYQETQYF. The chain recombines TRBV6-5 with TRBJ2-5; unclear D gene. The CDR3 is 12 residues long. V lost 6 bases and J lost 0, with 5 bases in between. Per the germline V gene, CDR1 is MNHEY and CDR2 is SVGAGI.

The chain employs TRBV27 and TRBJ1-6, with D perhaps TRBD1 (6 bases). Germline values: CDR1 MNHEY, CDR2 SMNVEV (reference sequence). The V end lost 7 bases, the J end lost 13 bases, and 23 bases lay between the germline ends. The CDR3 has 15 residues. The CDR3, as DNA: TGTGCCAGCAACCGAGGGCAGGGGCCGTTTCGCCCCCTCCACTTT. Protein: CASNRGQGPFRPLHF.

This chain uses TRBV9 with TRBJ1-5; D possibly corresponds to TRBD1 (6 bases). CDR3 size: 13 residues. CDR1 SGDLS and CDR2 YYNGEE come from the germline V gene. V was pared by 3 bases and J by 11 bases, with 15 bases between. The CDR3 DNA sequence: TGTGCCAGCAGCGCGGAGGGGGGCGGAACCCAGCATTTT. This translates into CASSAEGGGTQHF.

The V gene is TRBV9, the J gene TRBJ1-1; D is ambiguous. Trimming pared 6 bases from V and 3 bases from J, leaving 12 bases between. The CDR3 has 13 amino acids. Germline values: CDR1 SGDLS, CDR2 YYNGEE. CDR3 sequence (DNA): TGTGCCAGCACCCAGGACGGGGACACTGAAGCTTTCTTT. It yields the protein CASTQDGDTEAFF.

The rearrangement joins TRBV7-9 to TRBJ2-1; TRBD2 matches at 11 bases. CDR3 length equals 15 residues. The trim removed 4 bases at V and 3 bases at J, leaving 2 bases unmatched. Germline values: CDR1 SEHNR, CDR2 FQNEAQ (reference sequence). The CDR3 loop reads CASSSGLAGYNEQFF. The CDR3, as DNA: TGTGCCAGCAGCTCAGGACTAGCGGGCTACAATGAGCAGTTCTTC.

This chain joins TRBV28 and TRBJ2-3, with D perhaps assigned TRBD1 or TRBD2 (7 bases each). Germline V CDR1 and CDR2: MDHEN, SYDVKM. There are 15 residues in the CDR3. Trimming took 4 bases from V and 6 from J, leaving 17 bases between them. DNA of the CDR3: TGTGCCAGCAGTTCCCAGACAGGGAGGGTGGATACGCAGTATTTT. Translating it yields CASSSQTGRVDTQYF.

The chain uses TRBV30 and TRBJ2-6; 9 nucleotides agree with TRBD1. The CDR3 loop spans 18 amino acids. The ends lost 6 bases at V and 3 bases at J; junction bases unmatched: 15. Per the germline V gene, CDR1 is GTSNPN and CDR2 is SVGIG (reference sequence). The CDR3 protein is CACPRLGQGLFGANVLTF. CDR3 nucleotide sequence: TGTGCCTGTCCCCGACTGGGACAGGGTCTCTTTGGGGCCAACGTCCTGACTTTC. The full variable domain, in which reference TRBV30 and TRBJ2-6 provide the parts outside the CDR3, is SQTIHQWPATLVQPVGSPLSLECTVEGTSNPNLYWYRQAAGRGLQLLFYSVGIGQISSEVPQNLSASRPQDRQFILSSKKLLLSDSGFYLCACPRLGQGLFGANVLTFGAGSRLTVL.

The rearrangement links TRBV5-1 to TRBJ2-7; 10 positions match TRBD2. Trimming removed 4 bases from V and 2 bases from J; junction bases left unmatched: 3. This CDR3 has 14 amino acids. Germline CDR1 SGHRS, CDR2 YFSETQ. In DNA form, the CDR3 reads TGCGCCAGCAGCCAAGCGGGAGGGGCCTACGAGCAGTACTTC. Translated, it gives CASSQAGGAYEQYF.

This rearrangement joins TRBV7-2 to TRBJ2-2; 7 bases align to TRBD2. Germline-derived CDR1 and CDR2 are SGHTA and FQGNSA. V shed 4 bases and J 4 bases; nucleotides not matched to a gene: 6. CDR3 length: 15 residues. Here the CDR3 reads CASSSGLLLTGELFF. The DNA for the CDR3 is TGTGCCAGCAGCTCGGGACTATTACTCACCGGGGAGCTGTTTTTT.

This clone is a singleton in its sample. The J gene is TRBJ1-1, the V gene TRBV6-4; tentative D call: TRBD1 (6 bases). The germline V gene encodes CDR1 MRHNA and CDR2 SNTAGT. The ends were cut back, 5 bases at V and 0 bases at J, with 7 bases in the middle. The CDR3 has 13 residues. The CDR3 is CASSQGLNTEAFF. CDR3 nucleotide sequence: TGTGCCAGCAGTCAGGGGCTGAACACTGAAGCTTTCTTT.

The gene calls are TRBV27 and TRBJ1-2; TRBD1 matches 9 bases. The CDR3 contains 14 residues. Germline CDR1 is MNHEY and CDR2 is SMNVEV (reference sequence). With 4 bases clipped from V and 3 bases from J, the junction kept 3 bases outside the gene matches. CDR3: CASSSGQGDYGYTF. CDR3 in DNA: TGTGCCAGCAGTTCGGGACAGGGCGACTATGGCTACACCTTC.

The CDR3 loop is CASSRQGGETQYF. DNA of the CDR3: TGTGCCAGTAGTAGGCAGGGGGGAGAGACCCAGTACTTC. The chain carries TRBV19 and TRBJ2-5, with a tentative D call TRBD1 (7 bases). Germline CDR1 is LNHDA and CDR2 is SQIVND (reference sequence). The CDR3 totals 13 residues. V was shortened by 4 bases and J by 4 bases, with 10 bases between the two germline ends.

This rearrangement joins TRBV6-5 to TRBJ1-1; 7 bases match TRBD1. Germline V gene sequence: CDR1 MNHEY, CDR2 SVGAGI. The CDR3 has 15 residues. V gave up 2 bases and J gave up 0 bases; unmatched junction bases: 3. CDR3 sequence (DNA): TGTGCCAGCAGTTACCCGGGACAGATGAACACTGAAGCTTTCTTT. It is translated as CASSYPGQMNTEAFF.

The chain is built from TRBV13 and TRBJ1-6, with 9 bases aligning to TRBD1. The CDR3 contains 15 residues. V was clipped by 5 bases and J by 6 bases; unmatched bases: 5. Germline-derived CDR1 and CDR2 are PRHDT and FYEKMQ (reference sequence). The CDR3 DNA follows: TGTGCCAGCAGCATTTGGACAGGGGTTAATTCACCCCTCCACTTT. It codes for CASSIWTGVNSPLHF.

The rearrangement uses TRBV9 and TRBJ2-1; 10 nucleotides agree with TRBD2. Germline CDR1 reads SGDLS; CDR2 reads YYNGEE. The V and J ends lost 0 bases and 5 bases, in that order; junction bases with no gene match: 8. The CDR3 has 17 residues. In nucleotides, the CDR3 is TGTGCCAGCAGCGTAGCTTCTGGACTAGCGGAGAACAATGAGCAGTTCTTC. Its translation: CASSVASGLAENNEQFF.

A single count supports this clone. This chain joins TRBV7-3 and TRBJ2-1; D possibly corresponds to TRBD2 (6 bases). The CDR3 spans 17 residues. The germline V and J ends were trimmed by 1 base and 2 bases, with 15 bases remaining between them. Looked up from germline, CDR1 is SGHTA and CDR2 is FQGTGA. The CDR3: CASSLSGTGRAYNEQFF. The CDR3 DNA reads as TGTGCCAGCAGCTTAAGCGGGACCGGACGAGCCTACAATGAGCAGTTCTTC.

The chain recombines TRBV27 with TRBJ1-5; TRBD1 matches 9 bases. The CDR3 sequence is 15 residues long. The junction had 8 bases not matched to a gene; V was cut back by 5 bases and J by 6 bases. CDR1 MNHEY and CDR2 SMNVEV come from the germline V gene (reference sequence). The CDR3 reads CASSDRGEIRQPQHF. In DNA form, the CDR3 reads TGTGCCAGCAGTGACAGGGGGGAAATACGTCAGCCCCAGCATTTT.

The rearrangement joins TRBV18 to TRBJ1-2, with a tentative D call TRBD1 (5 bases). Germline-derived CDR1 and CDR2 are KGHSH and LQKENI. The CDR3 covers 14 residues. Deletions cut 2 bases from V and 4 bases from J, with 11 bases between. The CDR3 nucleotides are TGTGCCAGCTCACCAGATGACAGTAGCTATGGCTACACCTTC. Translation: CASSPDDSSYGYTF.

This sequence joins TRBV6-5 and TRBJ2-7; D uncertain. Germline CDR1 reads MNHEY; CDR2 reads SVGAGI. This CDR3 contains 14 residues. V lost 6 bases and J 6 bases, leaving 18 bases between the germline ends. The CDR3 region has the DNA TGTGCCAGCAGAAGCCGCCGGCAGGCCGGCGAGCAGTACTTC. Residues: CASRSRRQAGEQYF.

The J gene is TRBJ2-2, the V gene TRBV7-9, with unresolved D. Trimming left V 3 bases short and J 1 base short, with 6 bases between. This CDR3 is 14 amino acids long. The germline gives CDR1 SEHNR, CDR2 FQNEAQ (reference sequence). DNA of the CDR3: TGTGCCAGCAGCTTTTTTGAGAACACCGGGGAGCTGTTTTTT. This sequence encodes CASSFFENTGELFF.

This rearrangement joins TRBV24-1 to TRBJ1-5, with D hard to call. Germline loops: CDR1 KGHDR, CDR2 SFDVKD. CDR3 length equals 15 residues. Trimming removed 1 base from V and 0 bases from J, with 6 bases in between. CDR3 protein: CATSDFSGSNQPQHF. CDR3 DNA sequence: TGTGCCACCAGTGATTTCTCGGGTAGCAATCAGCCCCAGCATTTT.

The CDR3 coding sequence is TGTGCCAGCAGTTTTCCGGGTAGCGCAGATACGCAGTATTTT. Translated, it gives CASSFPGSADTQYF. The V gene is TRBV27, the J gene TRBJ2-3; TRBD2 might be the D (5 bases). The CDR3 has 14 residues. Germline V lookup: CDR1 MNHEY, CDR2 SMNVEV (reference sequence). The germline V and J ends were trimmed by 3 bases and 4 bases, with 11 bases remaining between them.

The chain joins TRBV25-1 to TRBJ2-7; 7 bases map to TRBD1. Per germline, CDR1 MGHDK and CDR2 SYGVNS. J was trimmed by 6 bases and V by 4 bases; bases with no gene match: 9. This CDR3 contains 14 residues. The CDR3 coding sequence is TGTGCCAGCAGTGTCGCCATACAGGGGAGCGAGCAGTACTTC. Translated: CASSVAIQGSEQYF.

V is TRBV30 and J is TRBJ2-7; 10 bases line up with TRBD1. The CDR3 is made up of 18 amino acids. Germline-derived CDR1 and CDR2 are GTSNPN and SVGIG (reference sequence). V was pared by 0 bases and J by 2 bases, with 13 bases of the junction left unmatched. The CDR3 region is CAWSVHMGQGRNAYEQYF. DNA of the CDR3: TGTGCCTGGAGTGTACATATGGGACAGGGGAGAAACGCCTACGAGCAGTACTTC.

This clone was seen a few times. CDR3 region: CASSWSDRGTDTQYF. CDR3 coding DNA: TGCGCCAGCAGCTGGTCGGACAGGGGTACAGATACGCAGTATTTT. The chain combines TRBV4-1 with TRBJ2-3; 9 positions match TRBD1. Germline V gene data show CDR1 as MGHRA and CDR2 as YSYEKL. CDR3 length: 15 residues. V gave up 5 bases and J gave up 3 bases; unmatched junction bases: 6.